This T cell receptor (beta chain) was obtained from a study of T cells in Graves' hyperthyroidism and ophthalmopathy. Points on this clonotype: The antigen is unknown.

RNA transcripts gave rise to amplified TCR beta CDR3 regions. RT-PCR in the first round (using the HTBI primer set) targeted the TCR CDR3. TCRdb fed the multiplex PCR reads into MiXCR, producing one record per CDR3 protein. This table has roughly 500,000 distinct CDR3 sequences, approximately 49% appearing once. Trimming at V came to 7 bases and at J to 5 bases, leaving 7 bases not matched to a gene. Germline loops: CDR1 SNHLY, CDR2 FYNNEI. This CDR3 spans 14 amino acids. Study-level findings and limits: Patients with ophthalmopathy were separated from those with stable hyperthyroidism by a 13 V-J model.

The receptor was derived from an adult woman with Graves' disease, either hyperthyroidism or ophthalmopathy (not recorded which). This rearrangement joins TRBV2 to TRBJ2-7, with 11 bases matching TRBD2. The sample taken for sequencing was peripheral blood or thyroid tissue (not recorded which). The CDR3 region is CASNLLAGGDEQYF. The CDR3 nucleotides are TGTGCCAGCAACCTTTTAGCGGGAGGGGACGAGCAGTACTTC.